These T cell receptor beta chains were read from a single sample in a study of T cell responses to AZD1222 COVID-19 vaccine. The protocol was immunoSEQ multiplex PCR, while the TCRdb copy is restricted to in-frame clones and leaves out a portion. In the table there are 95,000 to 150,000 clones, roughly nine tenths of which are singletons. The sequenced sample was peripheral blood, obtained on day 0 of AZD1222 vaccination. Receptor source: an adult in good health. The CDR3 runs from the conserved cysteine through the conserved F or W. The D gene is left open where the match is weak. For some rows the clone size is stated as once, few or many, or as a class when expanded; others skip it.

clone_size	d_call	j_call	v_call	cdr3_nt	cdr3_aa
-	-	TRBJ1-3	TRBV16	TGTGCCAGCAGCTCGGCGGGGTACTCTGGAAACACCATATATTTT	CASSSAGYSGNTIYF
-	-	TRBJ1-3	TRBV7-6	TGTGCCAGCAGCTTAGACCTACGCTCTGGAAACACCATATATTTT	CASSLDLRSGNTIYF
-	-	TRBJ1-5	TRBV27	TGTGCCAGCAGTTTAACGGGTCAGCCCCAGCATTTT	CASSLTGQPQHF
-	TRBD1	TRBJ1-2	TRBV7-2	TGTGCCAGCAGCGTCCCCGGGACAGGGGGCTACACCTTC	CASSVPGTGGYTF
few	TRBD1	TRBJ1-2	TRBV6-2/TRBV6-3	TGTGCCAGCAGTAACAGACAGGGGTCCTACTATGGCTACACCTTC	CASSNRQGSYYGYTF
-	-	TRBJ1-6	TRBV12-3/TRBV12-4	TGTGCCAGCAGTCCCACAGCAATACCCCTCCACTTT	CASSPTAIPLHF
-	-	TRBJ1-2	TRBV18	TGTGCCAGCTCACCACCGCCGGGCCCGGACTATGGCTACACCTTC	CASSPPPGPDYGYTF
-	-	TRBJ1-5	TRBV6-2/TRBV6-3	TGTGCCAGCAGTCCACTACATAAGAATCAGCCCCAGCATTTT	CASSPLHKNQPQHF
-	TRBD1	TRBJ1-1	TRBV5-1	TGCGCCAGCAGCAGCGGGACAGGGCAGATGAACACTGAAGCTTTCTTT	CASSSGTGQMNTEAFF
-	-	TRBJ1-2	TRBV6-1	TGTGCCAGCAGTGAAGCGGTAACGGGCGATGGCTACACCTTC	CASSEAVTGDGYTF
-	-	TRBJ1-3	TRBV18	TGTGCCAGCTCACCACTCGCAGGTCCCCCTGGAAACACCATATATTTT	CASSPLAGPPGNTIYF
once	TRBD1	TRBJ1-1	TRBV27	TGTGCCAGCAGGGTACAGGGGGGGGGTAGTACTGAAGCTTTCTTT	CASRVQGGGSTEAFF
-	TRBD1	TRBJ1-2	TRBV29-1	TGCAGCGTTGAAAGGGGACAGGGGAACTATGGCTACACCTTC	CSVERGQGNYGYTF
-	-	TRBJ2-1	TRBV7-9	TGTGCCAGCAGCCTACTGAATTCCGAATACAATGAGCAGTTCTTC	CASSLLNSEYNEQFF
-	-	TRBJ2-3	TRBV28	TGTGCCAGCTTTGCCCCCTCGGGGGATACGCAGTATTTT	CASFAPSGDTQYF
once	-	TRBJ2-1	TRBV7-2	TGTGCCAGCAACGGAGGGGCCGCGGAGCAGTTCTTC	CASNGGAAEQFF
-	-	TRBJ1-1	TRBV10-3	TGTGCCATCAGTAGGGACTTCGCTGAAGCTTTCTTT	CAISRDFAEAFF
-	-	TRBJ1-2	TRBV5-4	TGTGCCAGCAGTACAGGCGACCCCTATGGCTACACCTTC	CASSTGDPYGYTF
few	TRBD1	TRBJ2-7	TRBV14	TGTGCCAGCAGCAAAGTGGGACAGGGACCCTACGAGCAGTACTTC	CASSKVGQGPYEQYF
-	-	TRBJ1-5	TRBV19	TGTGCCAGTTCTCTCCTACGAGAGGGAAAGCCCCAGCATTTT	CASSLLREGKPQHF
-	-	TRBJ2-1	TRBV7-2	TGTGCCAGCAGCTTAGCGGGAGCTTTAAATGAGCAGTTCTTC	CASSLAGALNEQFF
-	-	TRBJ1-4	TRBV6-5	TGTGCCAGCAGGGACCCCCGGGAAAAACTGTTTTTT	CASRDPREKLFF
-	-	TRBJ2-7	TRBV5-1	TGCGCCAGCAGCTTGGAGGCCAGGGTCATGTCCTACGAGCAGTACTTC	CASSLEARVMSYEQYF
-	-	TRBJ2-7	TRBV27	TGTGCCAGCAGTAAAACCGGCCTCGAGCAGTACTTC	CASSKTGLEQYF
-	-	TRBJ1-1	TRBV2	TGTGCCAGCAGTTGGGCAAGGGACACTGAAGCTTTCTTT	CASSWARDTEAFF
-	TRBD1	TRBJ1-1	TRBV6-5	TGTGCCAGCGGGGGGACAGGCTTTAGCACTGAAGCTTTCTTT	CASGGTGFSTEAFF
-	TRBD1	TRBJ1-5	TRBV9	TGTGCCAGCAGCGTAGCAGGGGGTAGCAATCAGCCCCAGCATTTT	CASSVAGGSNQPQHF
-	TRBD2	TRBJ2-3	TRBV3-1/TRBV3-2	TGTGCCAGCAGCCAAGGGGCAGCGGGAGCTGTAGATACGCAGTATTTT	CASSQGAAGAVDTQYF
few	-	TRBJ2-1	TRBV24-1	TGTGCCACCAGTGATAATGGTGAGCAGTTCTTC	CATSDNGEQFF
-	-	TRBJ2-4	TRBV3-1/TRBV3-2	TGTGCCAGCAGCCAAGACCACAGGGCAGCCAAAAACATTCAGTACTTC	CASSQDHRAAKNIQYF
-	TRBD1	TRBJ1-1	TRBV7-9	TGTGCCAGCAGGCCAGGACAGGGCGAGACTGAAGCTTTCTTT	CASRPGQGETEAFF
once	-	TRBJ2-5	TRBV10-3	TGTGCCACCACGGGCGGGTTAGGGGAGACCCAGTACTTC	CATTGGLGETQYF
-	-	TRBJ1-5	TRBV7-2	TGTGCCAGCAGACCCGAAGGGGGGCTGGACAATCAGCCCCAGCATTTT	CASRPEGGLDNQPQHF
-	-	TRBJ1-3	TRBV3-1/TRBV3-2	TGTGCCAGCAGCCAAGATCCGGGAGGGACCGGGCGAAACACCATATATTTT	CASSQDPGGTGRNTIYF
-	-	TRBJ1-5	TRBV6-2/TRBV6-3	TGTGCCAGCAGCCATACCAATCAGCCCCAGCATTTT	CASSHTNQPQHF
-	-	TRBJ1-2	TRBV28	TGTGCCAGCAGTGTGGGAGGGAGCGGCTACACCTTC	CASSVGGSGYTF
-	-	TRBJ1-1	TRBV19	TGTGCCAGTAGTCCGGGACCCAGTGAACAGCGGAACACTGAAGCTTTCTTT	CASSPGPSEQRNTEAFF
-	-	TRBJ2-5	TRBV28	TGTGCCAGCAGTCCAAGGAGAGTGGGACGTCGAGAAGAGACCCAGTACTTC	CASSPRRVGRREETQYF
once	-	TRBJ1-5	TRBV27	TGTGCCAGCAGTTTTGTTGGAAGCAATCAGCCCCAGCATTTT	CASSFVGSNQPQHF
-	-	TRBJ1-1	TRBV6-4	TGTGCCAGCAGTGACCCGACACGCAACACTGAAGCTTTCTTT	CASSDPTRNTEAFF
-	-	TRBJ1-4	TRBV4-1	TGCGCCAGCAGCCAAGCCGGGGCAGCAACTAATGAAAAACTGTTTTTT	CASSQAGAATNEKLFF
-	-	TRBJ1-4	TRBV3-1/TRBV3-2	TGTGCCAGCAGCCAGTTAAGGGAGGAAAAACTGTTTTTT	CASSQLREEKLFF
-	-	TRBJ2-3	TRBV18	TGTGCCAGCTCACCCTCCGGGGGAGTCACAGATACGCAGTATTTT	CASSPSGGVTDTQYF
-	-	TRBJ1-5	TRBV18	TGTGCCAGCTCGCGAGGGCCAAATCAGCCCCAGCATTTT	CASSRGPNQPQHF
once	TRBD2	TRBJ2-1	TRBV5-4	TGTGCCAGCCGAGGACTAGCGGGGACTGACAATGAGCAGTTCTTC	CASRGLAGTDNEQFF
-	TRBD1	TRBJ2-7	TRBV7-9	TGTGCCAGCAGCTTGACAGGGACCGAGCAGTACTTC	CASSLTGTEQYF
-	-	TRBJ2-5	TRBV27	TGTGCCAGCAAGGCTTTCGGGGTTAGCGGGTCAGGGGTAACCCAGTACTTC	CASKAFGVSGSGVTQYF